The 4 T cell receptor beta chains listed next were all sequenced from one sample in a study of identical twins. TCRdb itself ran the 5' RACE reads through MiXCR, one entry per CDR3 protein. The data show 700,000 or so distinct CDR3 sequences, about 9.4% seen once. The same data also went into a second study, on yellow fever vaccine responses in identical twins.

The material sequenced was PBMCs. The receptors were sampled from a young woman in good health.

A few counts support this clonotype. The rearrangement joins TRBV15 to TRBJ2-2; tentative D call: TRBD1 (6 bases). There are 21 residues in the CDR3. Germline V gene lookup returns CDR1 LNHNV and CDR2 YYDKDF (reference sequence). V was cut by 2 bases and J by 3 bases, with 28 bases left in between. The CDR3 nucleotides read TGTGCCACCAGCAGACCACCAAGGGGGTTTCACTACTCCGAGGACACCGGGGAGCTGTTTTTT. Translated, it gives CATSRPPRGFHYSEDTGELFF.

The sample holds a few counts of this clonotype. The V and J genes are TRBV7-6 and TRBJ1-3, with D tentatively TRBD1 (6 bases). Trimming removed 6 bases at V and 0 bases at J, with 12 bases between. Germline V gives CDR1 SGHVS, CDR2 FNYEAQ. This CDR3 has 15 residues. The CDR3 DNA is TGTGCCAGCAGTTCGCAGACAGGCTCTGGAAACACCATATATTTT. This sequence encodes CASSSQTGSGNTIYF.

V and J are TRBV18 and TRBJ2-7; D unresolved. Trimming shortened V by 6 bases and J by 0 bases, and 15 bases separated the two germline ends. In germline, CDR1 is KGHSH, CDR2 LQKENI. The CDR3 has 15 residues. In DNA, the CDR3 is TGTGCCAGCTCGCCCGCCATCCGGAGCTCCTACGAGCAGTACTTC. Encoded protein: CASSPAIRSSYEQYF. Filled out from reference TRBV18 and TRBJ2-7, the complete variable domain reads NAGVMQNPRHLVRRRGQEARLRCSPMKGHSHVYWYRQLPEEGLKFMVYLQKENIIDESGMPKERFSAEFPKEGPSILRIQQVVRGDSAAYFCASSPAIRSSYEQYFGPGTRLTVT.

In this sample, this clonotype turned up many times. A read error may account for a junction end that differs from germline. The chain uses TRBV6-1 and TRBJ2-7; TRBD1 might be the D (5 bases). CDR3 length: 13 residues. Germline-derived CDR1 and CDR2 are MNHNS and SASEGT. CDR3 DNA sequence: TGTGCCAGCAGTGAAGATACAGGCGCCAAGAGAGAATTC. It specifies CASSEDTGAKREF.